Listed below are T cell receptor beta chains from one sample, sequenced in a study of T-cell memory formation after mild COVID-19. From the 5' RACE reads, TCRdb called clonotypes with MiXCR, one entry per CDR3 protein. The repertoire holds 380,000 or so distinct CDR3 sequences, with roughly 13% as singletons. The sample comprised PBMCs or a T cell subset sorted from them (not recorded which). These receptors all come from a young man who had mild COVID-19 (a few samples of this study predate the infection). Cell type and time point are not known. The CDR3 runs from the conserved cysteine through the conserved F or W. A D gene is named only where the DNA matches it firmly. Clone size is not always given. Where it is, it says once, few, many or a class for expanded clones.

d_call clone_size j_call v_call cdr3_nt cdr3_aa
. . TRBJ1-2 TRBV20-1 TGCAGTGCTGGTACGGGGGCTCGGGGTGGCTACACCTTC CSAGTGARGGYTF
TRBD1 few TRBJ1-6 TRBV28 TGTGCCAGCAGGACCGGACAGGGGGCCAATTCACCCCTCCACTTT CASRTGQGANSPLHF
TRBD1 few TRBJ2-5 TRBV18 TGTGCCAGCTCACCACTAGCGACAGGGGAGACCCAGTACTTC CASSPLATGETQYF
. many TRBJ2-7 TRBV4-3 TGCGCCAGCAGCCAAGAGACCGCCCTCGAGCAGTACTTC CASSQETALEQYF
TRBD2 few TRBJ2-5 TRBV19 TGTGCCAGTACCGGGGGGAGAGAGACCCAGTACTTC CASTGGRETQYF
TRBD2 many TRBJ2-3 TRBV27 TGTGCCAGCAGTTCCGAGCGGGGGGGCTCAGATACGCAGTATTTT CASSSERGGSDTQYF
TRBD2 few TRBJ2-1 TRBV7-8 TGTGCCAGCAACCTTCTAGCGGGGGACTACAATGAGCAGTTCTTC CASNLLAGDYNEQFF
. few TRBJ2-7 TRBV12-3/TRBV12-4 TGTGCCAGCAGTTTAGGGGGTTCCTTCGACTACGAGCAGTACTTC CASSLGGSFDYEQYF
TRBD1 few TRBJ2-1 TRBV14 TGTGCCAGCAGCCAACTTGCGGACAGGGTTTACAATGAGCAGTTCTTC CASSQLADRVYNEQFF
. . TRBJ1-5 TRBV30 TGTGCCTGGGAGGGATACAGGGCACATCAGCCCCAGCATTTT CAWEGYRAHQPQHF